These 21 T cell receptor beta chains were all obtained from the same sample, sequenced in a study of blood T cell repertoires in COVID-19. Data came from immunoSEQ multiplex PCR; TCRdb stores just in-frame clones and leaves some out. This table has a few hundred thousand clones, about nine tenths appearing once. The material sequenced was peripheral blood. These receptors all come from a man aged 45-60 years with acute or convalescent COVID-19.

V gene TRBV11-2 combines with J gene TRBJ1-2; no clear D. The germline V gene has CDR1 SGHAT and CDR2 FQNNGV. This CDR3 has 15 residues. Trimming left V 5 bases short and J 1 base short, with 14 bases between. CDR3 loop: CASSASGSFNYGYTF. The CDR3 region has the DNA TGTGCCAGCAGCGCCTCGGGGTCTTTTAACTATGGCTACACCTTC.

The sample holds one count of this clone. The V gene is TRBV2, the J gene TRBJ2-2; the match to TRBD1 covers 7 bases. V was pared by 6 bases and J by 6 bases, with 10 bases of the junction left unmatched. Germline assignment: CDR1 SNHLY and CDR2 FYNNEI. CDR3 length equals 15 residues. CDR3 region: CASRLQGPRAGELFF. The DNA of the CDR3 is TGTGCCAGCAGACTACAGGGGCCGCGCGCCGGGGAGCTGTTTTTT.

CDR3 bases: TGTGCCAGCAGTACTAGCGGGGGGTCGGTAGATACGCAGTATTTT. Translating gives CASSTSGGSVDTQYF. The V and J genes are TRBV6-5 and TRBJ2-3, with TRBD2 matching over 12 bases. Germline V gives CDR1 MNHEY, CDR2 SVGAGI. The J segment lost 5 bases and the V segment lost 5 bases, leaving 5 bases of the junction unmatched. The CDR3 covers 15 residues.

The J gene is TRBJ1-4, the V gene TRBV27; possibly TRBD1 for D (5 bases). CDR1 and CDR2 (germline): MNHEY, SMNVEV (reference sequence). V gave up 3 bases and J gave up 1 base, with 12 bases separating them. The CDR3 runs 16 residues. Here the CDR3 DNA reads TGTGCCAGCAGTTTGGGGGGGAGGCGAACTAATGAAAAACTGTTTTTT. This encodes CASSLGGRRTNEKLFF.

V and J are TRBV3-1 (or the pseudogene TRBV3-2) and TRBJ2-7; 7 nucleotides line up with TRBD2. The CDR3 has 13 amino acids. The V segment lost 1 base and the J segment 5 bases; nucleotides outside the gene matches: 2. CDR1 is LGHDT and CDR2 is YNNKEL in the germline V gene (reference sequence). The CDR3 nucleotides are TGTGCCAGCAGCCAAGGGGGGGGAGACGAGCAGTACTTC. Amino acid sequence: CASSQGGGDEQYF.

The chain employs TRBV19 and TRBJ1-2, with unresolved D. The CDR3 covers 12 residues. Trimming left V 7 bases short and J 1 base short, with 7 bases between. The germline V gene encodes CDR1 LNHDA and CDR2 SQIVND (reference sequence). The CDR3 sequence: CASKSINYGYTF. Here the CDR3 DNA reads TGTGCCAGTAAGAGTATTAACTATGGCTACACCTTC.

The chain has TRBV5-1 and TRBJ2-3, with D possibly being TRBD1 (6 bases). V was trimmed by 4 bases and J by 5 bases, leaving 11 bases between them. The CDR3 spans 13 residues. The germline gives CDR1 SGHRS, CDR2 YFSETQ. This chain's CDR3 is CASSIQGRDTQYF. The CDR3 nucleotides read TGCGCCAGCAGCATACAGGGACGAGATACGCAGTATTTT.

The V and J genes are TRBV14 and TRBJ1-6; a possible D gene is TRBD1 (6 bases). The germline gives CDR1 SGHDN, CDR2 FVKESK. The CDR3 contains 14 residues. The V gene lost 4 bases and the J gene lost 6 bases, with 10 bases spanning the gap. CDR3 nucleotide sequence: TGTGCCAGCAGCCGGGACATTCGTAATTCACCCCTCCACTTT. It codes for CASSRDIRNSPLHF. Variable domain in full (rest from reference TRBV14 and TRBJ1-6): EAGVTQFPSHSVIEKGQTVTLRCDPISGHDNLYWYRRVMGKEIKFLLHFVKESKQDESGMPNNRFLAERTGGTYSTLKVQPAELEDSGVYFCASSRDIRNSPLHFGNGTRLTVT.

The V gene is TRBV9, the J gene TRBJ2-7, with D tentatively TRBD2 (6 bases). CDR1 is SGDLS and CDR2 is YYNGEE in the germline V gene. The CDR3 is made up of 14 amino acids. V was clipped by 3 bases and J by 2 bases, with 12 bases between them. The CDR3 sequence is CASSAGLLTYEQYF. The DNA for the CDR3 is TGTGCCAGCAGCGCGGGACTCCTTACCTACGAGCAGTACTTC. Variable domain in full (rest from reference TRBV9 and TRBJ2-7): DSGVTQTPKHLITATGQRVTLRCSPRSGDLSVYWYQQSLDQGLQFLIQYYNGEERAKGNILERFSAQQFPDLHSELNLSSLELGDSALYFCASSAGLLTYEQYFGPGTRLTVT.

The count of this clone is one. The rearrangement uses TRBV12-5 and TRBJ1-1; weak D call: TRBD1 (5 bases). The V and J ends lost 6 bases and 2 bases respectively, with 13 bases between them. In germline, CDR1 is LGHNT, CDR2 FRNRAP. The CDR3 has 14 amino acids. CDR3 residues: CASGPDSTNTEAFF. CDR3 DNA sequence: TGTGCTAGTGGCCCCGACAGCACCAACACTGAAGCTTTCTTT. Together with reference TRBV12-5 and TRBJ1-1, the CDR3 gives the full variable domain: DARVTQTPRHKVTEMGQEVTMRCQPILGHNTVFWYRQTMMQGLELLAYFRNRAPLDDSGMPKDRFSAEMPDATLATLKIQPSEPRDSAVYFCASGPDSTNTEAFFGQGTRLTVV.

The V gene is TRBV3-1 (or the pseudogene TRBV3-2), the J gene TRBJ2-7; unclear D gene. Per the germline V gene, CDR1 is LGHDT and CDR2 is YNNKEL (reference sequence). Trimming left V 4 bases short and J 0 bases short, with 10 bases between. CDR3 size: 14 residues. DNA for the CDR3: TGTGCCAGCAGCCCCCTTGTCAGCTCCTACGAGCAGTACTTC. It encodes CASSPLVSSYEQYF.

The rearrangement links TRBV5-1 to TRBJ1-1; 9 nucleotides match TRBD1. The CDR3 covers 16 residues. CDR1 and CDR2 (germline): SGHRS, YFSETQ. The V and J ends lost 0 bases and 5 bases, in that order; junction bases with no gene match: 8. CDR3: CASSLGDRELDTEAFF. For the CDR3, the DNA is TGCGCCAGCAGCTTGGGGGACAGGGAGTTAGATACTGAAGCTTTCTTT.

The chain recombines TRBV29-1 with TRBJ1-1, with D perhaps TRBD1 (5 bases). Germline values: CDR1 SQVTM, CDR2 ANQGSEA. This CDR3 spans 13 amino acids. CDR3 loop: CSHKPGGTTEAFF. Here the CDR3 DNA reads TGCAGTCATAAACCGGGGGGGACGACTGAAGCTTTCTTT.

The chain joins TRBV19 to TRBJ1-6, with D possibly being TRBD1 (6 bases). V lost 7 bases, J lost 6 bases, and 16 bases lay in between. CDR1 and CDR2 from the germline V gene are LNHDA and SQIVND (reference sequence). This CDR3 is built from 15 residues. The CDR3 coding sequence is TGTGCCAGTAAGGGGGTCGGAATAGGTAATTCACCCCTCCACTTT. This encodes CASKGVGIGNSPLHF.

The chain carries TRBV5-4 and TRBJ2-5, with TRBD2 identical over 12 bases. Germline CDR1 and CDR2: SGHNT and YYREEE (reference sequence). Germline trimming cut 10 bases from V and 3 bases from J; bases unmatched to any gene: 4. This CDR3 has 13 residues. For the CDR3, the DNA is TGTGCCGGCGGACTAGCGGGGAAAGAGACCCAGTACTTC. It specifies CAGGLAGKETQYF.

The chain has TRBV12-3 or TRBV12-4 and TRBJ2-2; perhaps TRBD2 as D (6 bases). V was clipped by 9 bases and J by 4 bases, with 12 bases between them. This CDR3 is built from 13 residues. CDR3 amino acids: CASSRAGTGELFF. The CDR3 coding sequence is TGTGCCAGTAGTCGAGCGGGCACCGGGGAGCTGTTTTTT.

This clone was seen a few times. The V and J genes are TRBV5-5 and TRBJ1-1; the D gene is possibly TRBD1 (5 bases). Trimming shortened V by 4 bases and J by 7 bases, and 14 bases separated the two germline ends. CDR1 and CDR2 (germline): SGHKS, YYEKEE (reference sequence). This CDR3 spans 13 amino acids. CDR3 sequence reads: CASSPKGQLEAFF. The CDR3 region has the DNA TGTGCCAGCAGCCCCAAGGGGCAGCTTGAAGCTTTCTTT.

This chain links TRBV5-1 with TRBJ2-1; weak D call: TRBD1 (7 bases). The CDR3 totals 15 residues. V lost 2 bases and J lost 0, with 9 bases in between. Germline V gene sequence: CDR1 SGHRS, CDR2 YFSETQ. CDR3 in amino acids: CASSFQGGSYNEQFF. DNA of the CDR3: TGCGCCAGCAGCTTTCAGGGGGGCTCCTACAATGAGCAGTTCTTC. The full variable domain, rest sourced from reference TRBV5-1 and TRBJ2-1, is KAGVTQTPRYLIKTRGQQVTLSCSPISGHRSVSWYQQTPGQGLQFLFEYFSETQRNKGNFPGRFSGRQFSNSRSEMNVSTLELGDSALYLCASSFQGGSYNEQFFGPGTRLTVL.

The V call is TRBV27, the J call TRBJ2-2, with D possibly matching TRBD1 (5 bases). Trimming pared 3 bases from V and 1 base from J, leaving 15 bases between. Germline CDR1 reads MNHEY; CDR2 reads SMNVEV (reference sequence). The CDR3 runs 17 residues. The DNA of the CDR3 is TGTGCCAGCAGTTTGGATAAGGGGCTAGGGAACACCGGGGAGCTGTTTTTT. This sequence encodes CASSLDKGLGNTGELFF.

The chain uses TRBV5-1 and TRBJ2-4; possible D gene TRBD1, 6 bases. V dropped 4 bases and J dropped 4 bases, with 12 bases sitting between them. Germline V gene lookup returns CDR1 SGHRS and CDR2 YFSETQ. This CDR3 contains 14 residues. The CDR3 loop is CASSVDSGKNIQYF. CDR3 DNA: TGCGCCAGCAGCGTGGACAGCGGAAAAAACATTCAGTACTTC. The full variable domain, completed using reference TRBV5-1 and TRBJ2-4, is KAGVTQTPRYLIKTRGQQVTLSCSPISGHRSVSWYQQTPGQGLQFLFEYFSETQRNKGNFPGRFSGRQFSNSRSEMNVSTLELGDSALYLCASSVDSGKNIQYFGAGTRLSVL.

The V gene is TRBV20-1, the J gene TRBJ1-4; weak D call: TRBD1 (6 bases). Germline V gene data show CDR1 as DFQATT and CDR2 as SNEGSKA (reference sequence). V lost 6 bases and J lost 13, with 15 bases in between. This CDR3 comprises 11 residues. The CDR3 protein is CSAVQGKGLFF. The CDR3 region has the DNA TGCAGTGCGGTACAGGGAAAGGGACTGTTTTTT.